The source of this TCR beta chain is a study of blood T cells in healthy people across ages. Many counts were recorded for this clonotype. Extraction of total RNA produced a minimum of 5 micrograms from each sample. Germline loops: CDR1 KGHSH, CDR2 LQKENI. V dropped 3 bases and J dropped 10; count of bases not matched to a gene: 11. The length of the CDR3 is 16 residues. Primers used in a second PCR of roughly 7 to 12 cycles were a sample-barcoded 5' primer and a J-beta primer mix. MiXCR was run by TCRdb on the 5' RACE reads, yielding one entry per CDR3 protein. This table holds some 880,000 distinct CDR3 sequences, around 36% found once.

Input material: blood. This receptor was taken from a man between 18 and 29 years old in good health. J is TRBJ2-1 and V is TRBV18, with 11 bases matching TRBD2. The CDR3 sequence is CASSPDLAGGTKEQFF. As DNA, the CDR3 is TGTGCCAGCTCACCCGACCTAGCGGGGGGCACCAAAGAGCAGTTCTTC.